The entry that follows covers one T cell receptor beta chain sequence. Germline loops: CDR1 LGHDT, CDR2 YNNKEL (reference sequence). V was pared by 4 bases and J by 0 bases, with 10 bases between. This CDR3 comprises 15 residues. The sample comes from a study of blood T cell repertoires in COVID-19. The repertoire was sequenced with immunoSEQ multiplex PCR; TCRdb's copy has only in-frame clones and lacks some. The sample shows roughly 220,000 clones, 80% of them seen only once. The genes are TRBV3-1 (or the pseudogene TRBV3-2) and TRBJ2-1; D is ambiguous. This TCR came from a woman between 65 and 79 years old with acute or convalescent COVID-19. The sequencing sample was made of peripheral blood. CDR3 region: CASSPSLSSYNEQFF. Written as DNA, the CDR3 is TGTGCCAGCAGCCCATCATTGAGCTCCTACAATGAGCAGTTCTTC.